The next 18 T cell receptor beta chains were all read from a single sample in a study of T cells after posttransplantation cyclophosphamide. Libraries were prepared by immunoSEQ multiplex PCR; TCRdb keeps only in-frame clonotypes and omits some of them. The table records about 7,600 clones, 82% of them present only once. Busulfan-fludarabine conditioning, marrow transplant, and cyclophosphamide on days +3 and +4 were administered. The starting material was CD4+ T cells sorted from blood, obtained about 1,000 days after allogeneic stem cell transplant with posttransplant cyclophosphamide. These receptors originate from a female patient aged 40-50 years who received an allogeneic stem cell transplant from a related donor, was CMV-positive, and had no GVHD. Some T cells here may be from the graft donor.

The sample holds one count of this clone. The CDR3 DNA follows: TGTGCCAGCAGCTCCGGCCCCGTGAGAGGGTTCGATGAGCAGTTCTTC. Its protein product is CASSSGPVRGFDEQFF. The chain joins TRBV9 to TRBJ2-1; TRBD2 is a possible D gene (5 bases). Trimming removed 4 bases from V and 8 bases from J, with 22 bases in between. The germline V gene has CDR1 SGDLS and CDR2 YYNGEE. The CDR3 spans 16 residues.

The chain couples TRBV5-4 to TRBJ1-6; 9 bases are a match to TRBD1. Germline-derived CDR1 and CDR2 are SGHNT and YYREEE (reference sequence). V shed 4 bases, J shed 8 bases, and the junction held 7 bases outside the gene matches. The CDR3 loop spans 15 amino acids. The CDR3 sequence: CASSRGQGTYSPLHF. The CDR3 DNA sequence: TGTGCCAGCAGCCGAGGACAGGGGACCTATTCACCCCTCCACTTT.

The chain couples TRBV6-1 to TRBJ1-1, with 9 bases matching TRBD1. The CDR3 runs to 13 residues. J lost 7 bases, V lost 6 bases, and 6 bases had no gene match. CDR1 and CDR2 from the germline V gene are MNHNS and SASEGT. CDR3 amino acids: CASRGQGVGEAFF. Here the CDR3 DNA reads TGTGCCAGCAGGGGACAGGGAGTAGGTGAAGCTTTCTTT.

This sequence joins TRBV5-1 and TRBJ2-1, with TRBD2 matching over 10 bases. V was pared by 4 bases and J by 5 bases, with 6 bases of the junction left unmatched. The germline V gene has CDR1 SGHRS and CDR2 YFSETQ. The CDR3 is 15 residues long. The CDR3 here is CASSPASGGNNEQFF. CDR3 coding DNA: TGCGCCAGCAGCCCTGCTAGCGGGGGTAACAATGAGCAGTTCTTC.

This clone has only one observation. The chain has TRBV4-2 and TRBJ2-1, with 9 bases fitting TRBD2. Per germline, CDR1 LGHNA and CDR2 YNFKEQ. Trimming at V came to 0 bases and at J to 4 bases, leaving 4 bases not matched to a gene. The CDR3 is made up of 16 amino acids. The CDR3 here is CASSQDLSGGYNEQFF. The CDR3, as DNA: TGTGCCAGCAGCCAAGATTTGAGCGGGGGGTACAATGAGCAGTTCTTC.

The chain is built from TRBV5-4 and TRBJ2-2; 14 nucleotides agree with TRBD2. V lost 4 bases and J lost 5; bases outside the gene matches: 4. Germline-derived CDR1 and CDR2 are SGHNT and YYREEE (reference sequence). This CDR3 contains 16 residues. The CDR3 region is CASSRLAGGRTGELFF. For the CDR3, the DNA is TGTGCCAGCAGCCGACTAGCGGGGGGGCGGACCGGGGAGCTGTTTTTT.

The V call is TRBV5-1, the J call TRBJ1-2; 8 bases are a match to TRBD1. Germline CDR1 reads SGHRS; CDR2 reads YFSETQ. The ends lost 2 bases at V and 4 bases at J; junction bases unmatched: 1. There are 13 residues in the CDR3. The CDR3 loop is CASSLQGGYGYTF. As DNA, the CDR3 is TGCGCCAGCAGCTTACAGGGGGGCTATGGCTACACCTTC.

This clone was seen a single time. The chain uses TRBV6-1 and TRBJ2-3; possible D gene TRBD2, 5 bases. V was pared by 3 bases and J by 15 bases, with 16 bases between. The germline CDR1 and CDR2 sequences are MNHNS and SASEGT. The CDR3 length is 12 residues. The CDR3 reads CASSEPPDSEYF. Here the CDR3 DNA reads TGTGCCAGCAGTGAGCCCCCGGACTCTGAATATTTT.

Here the CDR3 reads CASSLGPSGGAGEQFF. The CDR3 DNA follows: TGCGCCAGCAGCTTGGGACCAAGCGGGGGGGCCGGTGAGCAGTTCTTC. The rearrangement uses TRBV5-1 and TRBJ2-1, with 10 positions matching TRBD2. The CDR3 has 16 amino acids. The trim removed 0 bases at V and 9 bases at J, leaving 9 bases unmatched. Germline lookup yields CDR1 SGHRS and CDR2 YFSETQ.

The rearrangement links TRBV6-5 to TRBJ1-5; D perhaps matches TRBD1 (5 bases). Germline CDR1 reads MNHEY; CDR2 reads SVGAGI. This CDR3 spans 15 amino acids. V lost 6 bases, J lost 0 bases, and 12 bases lay in between. CDR3 in amino acids: CASSQTATSNQPQHF. The CDR3 nucleotides read TGTGCCAGCAGCCAGACAGCAACTAGCAATCAGCCCCAGCATTTT.

J is TRBJ1-2 and V is TRBV9, with 8 bases that match TRBD1. V shed 2 bases, J shed 9 bases, and the junction held 12 bases outside the gene matches. The germline CDR1 and CDR2 sequences are SGDLS and YYNGEE. This CDR3 has 15 residues. Written as DNA, the CDR3 is TGTGCCAGCAGCGTCAACCGGGACAGGTTTTCTCGCTACACCTTC. This codes for CASSVNRDRFSRYTF.

The chain carries TRBV5-1 and TRBJ1-2; D unresolved. Trimming stripped 0 bases from V and 9 bases from J, with 18 bases between. The CDR3 extends over 15 amino acids. Germline lookup yields CDR1 SGHRS and CDR2 YFSETQ. The chain's CDR3 is CASSLGLGGAARYTF. The CDR3 DNA reads TGCGCCAGCAGCTTGGGGCTTGGCGGAGCTGCACGCTACACCTTC.

This chain uses TRBV5-1 with TRBJ2-3; 10 bases are shared with TRBD2. This CDR3 comprises 15 residues. Germline trimming cut 4 bases from V and 0 bases from J; bases unmatched to any gene: 2. The V gene's germline CDR1 is SGHRS and CDR2 YFSETQ. The chain's CDR3 is CASSLTSGSTDTQYF. DNA for the CDR3: TGCGCCAGCAGCCTGACTAGCGGGAGCACAGATACGCAGTATTTT.

The chain has TRBV11-2 and TRBJ2-1; D uncertain. Trimming took 5 bases from V and 9 from J, leaving 14 bases between them. CDR1 is SGHAT, CDR2 FQNNGV, per germline. This CDR3 is 13 amino acids long. CDR3 nucleotides: TGTGCCAGCAGCCTCCACGACTTGACTGAGCAGTTCTTC. This translates into CASSLHDLTEQFF.

The chain recombines TRBV2 with TRBJ1-2; D unclear. Germline V gene data show CDR1 as SNHLY and CDR2 as FYNNEI. This CDR3 is 13 amino acids long. Trimming left V 1 base short and J 3 bases short, with 6 bases between. The DNA for the CDR3 is TGTGCCAGCAGTGAAGAGAGTTACTATGGCTACACCTTC. Its translation is CASSEESYYGYTF.

The chain has TRBV14 and TRBJ1-2; D is uncertain. This CDR3 has 15 residues. Trimming shortened V by 3 bases and J by 5 bases, and 16 bases separated the two germline ends. CDR1 is SGHDN, CDR2 FVKESK, per germline. In DNA, the CDR3 is TGTGCCAGCAGCCAGTCGGCAGGATTCCAGTATGGCTACACCTTC. This codes for CASSQSAGFQYGYTF.

The chain is built from TRBV5-1 and TRBJ1-1, with TRBD1 matching 9 bases. The CDR3 is 14 residues long. Germline loops: CDR1 SGHRS, CDR2 YFSETQ. V lost 4 bases to trimming and J lost 3 bases; unmatched junction nucleotides: 4. This CDR3 is CASSLQGAHTEAFF. CDR3 DNA sequence: TGCGCCAGCAGCCTACAGGGGGCACACACTGAAGCTTTCTTT.

This clone rates as medium-sized. Different DNA sequences within this sample yield the same CDR3. This sequence joins TRBV5-6 and TRBJ1-6; tentatively, D is TRBD1 (6 bases). The CDR3 is 15 residues long. The germline CDR1 and CDR2 sequences are SGHDT and YYEEEE. Trimming cost V 5 bases and J 11 bases, with 20 bases left between them. The CDR3 DNA sequence: TGTGCCAGCAGTTACTCTACAGGGAGAGTCCCACCCCTCCACTTT. Amino acids: CASSYSTGRVPPLHF.